This note documents a single T cell receptor (beta chain) sequence. Per the study methods: The assay estimated nucleated cells by amplifying reference gene primers. Sequencing was performed with immunoSEQ multiplex PCR; in TCRdb, only in-frame clones are kept and a portion is missing. The DNA was the basis for D and trimming; V, J and clone size are from that table. This sample yields 150,000 to 200,000 clones, of which about 91% are seen a single time; about 4.1% belongs to the top ten. The CDR3 spans 15 residues. Per the germline V gene, CDR1 is SGHVS and CDR2 is FNYEAQ. The junction had 10 bases not matched to a gene; V was cut back by 5 bases and J by 7 bases. The data are from a study of blood T cell repertoires in COVID-19. Study information: COVID-19 samples from acute and convalescent phases originated in the United States, Italy and Spain. T cells, B-cell-depleted T cells, or PBMCs provided the cDNA or gDNA that served as material.

This clonotype was obtained from a woman in her twenties or thirties with acute or convalescent COVID-19. Specimen: peripheral blood. The rearrangement joins TRBV7-6 to TRBJ2-5; 10 bases map to TRBD1. In DNA form, the CDR3 reads TGTGCCAGCAGCCCTTCGACAGGGGGCCTAGGGACCCAGTACTTC. Protein: CASSPSTGGLGTQYF.